The 20 T cell receptor beta chains below all came from one sample that was sequenced in a study of identifying expanded T cells in peripheral blood. Only in-frame clones appear in the TCRdb table, and some are missing; sequencing was by immunoSEQ multiplex PCR. The table has about 63,000 clones, about 80% seen once. Sequencing was carried out using blood. Receptors originate from a person between 18 and 69 years old in good health.

This chain links TRBV9 with TRBJ1-4, with D perhaps matching TRBD1 (5 bases). V was trimmed by 0 bases and J by 8 bases, leaving 20 bases between them. Germline CDR1 SGDLS, CDR2 YYNGEE. The CDR3 has 17 residues. CDR3 amino acids: CASSVAGGPKSGEKLFF. CDR3 nucleotide sequence: TGTGCCAGCAGCGTAGCTGGAGGACCCAAATCAGGGGAAAAACTGTTTTTT.

This clone was observed a few times. The genes are TRBV18 and TRBJ2-3, with 7 bases lining up with TRBD2. The CDR3 contains 15 residues. The junction had 3 bases not matched to a gene; V was cut back by 2 bases and J by 1 base. Per germline, CDR1 KGHSH and CDR2 LQKENI. DNA of the CDR3: TGTGCCAGCTCACCAAGAACTAGCGGCACAGATACGCAGTATTTT. It encodes CASSPRTSGTDTQYF.

V gene TRBV7-8 combines with J gene TRBJ1-4; D is uncertain. This CDR3 is built from 17 residues. The germline gives CDR1 SGHVS, CDR2 FQNEAQ. Trimming removed 0 bases from V and 0 bases from J, with 11 bases in between. CDR3 protein: CASSLARRSATNEKLFF. The DNA for the CDR3 is TGTGCCAGCAGCTTAGCGAGGCGAAGTGCAACTAATGAAAAACTGTTTTTT.

The chain uses TRBV7-2 and TRBJ2-5, with a weak D call TRBD1 (5 bases). Germline V gene sequence: CDR1 SGHTA, CDR2 FQGNSA. V was clipped by 5 bases and J by 8 bases, with 15 bases between them. CDR3 length: 13 residues. CDR3 residues: CASSPVTQGTQYF. Written as DNA, the CDR3 is TGTGCCAGCAGCCCGGTTACGCAGGGAACCCAGTACTTC.

DNA for the CDR3: TGTGCCAGCAGTAAGGGGGGTGCAACTAATGAAAAACTGTTTTTT. The encoded protein is CASSKGGATNEKLFF. The genes are TRBV6-5 and TRBJ1-4, with D possibly being TRBD1 (6 bases). This CDR3 is 15 amino acids long. In germline, CDR1 is MNHEY, CDR2 SVGAGI. V was cut by 5 bases and J by 0 bases, with 10 bases left in between.

The chain has TRBV29-1 and TRBJ1-1; tentatively, D is TRBD1 (6 bases). V lost 8 bases and J 3 bases, leaving 16 bases between the germline ends. Germline loops: CDR1 SQVTM, CDR2 ANQGSEA. The CDR3 is 13 residues long. The chain's CDR3 is CSSQGRGDTEAFF. The CDR3 nucleotides are TGCAGCTCCCAGGGGAGGGGAGACACTGAAGCTTTCTTT.

The V gene is TRBV7-7, the J gene TRBJ2-2; a possible D gene is TRBD1 (6 bases). The CDR3 is 15 residues long. Germline loops: CDR1 SSHAT, CDR2 FNYEAQ (reference sequence). The ends were cut back, 5 bases at V and 2 bases at J, with 12 bases in the middle. This CDR3 is CASSPGTLNTGELFF. In DNA, the CDR3 is TGTGCCAGCAGCCCCGGGACACTAAACACCGGGGAGCTGTTTTTT.

In DNA form, the CDR3 reads TGTGCCAGCAGTTATATAGGAGGGGCCCACAATGAGCAGTTCTTC. Its protein product is CASSYIGGAHNEQFF. The chain recombines TRBV6-6 with TRBJ2-1, with D possibly matching TRBD2 (6 bases). Germline V gene lookup returns CDR1 MNHNY and CDR2 SVGAGI (reference sequence). V dropped 3 bases and J dropped 5 bases, with 14 bases sitting between them. The CDR3 totals 15 residues.

The DNA of the CDR3 is TGCGCCAGCAGCCAAGAGTTGAGTAACACCGGGGAGCTGTTTTTT. Protein product: CASSQELSNTGELFF. The V gene is TRBV4-3, the J gene TRBJ2-2; D is uncertain. Per the germline V gene, CDR1 is LGHNA and CDR2 is YSLEER. V lost 0 bases to trimming and J lost 2 bases, with 7 bases between them. CDR3 length equals 15 residues.

Points on this clone: Other DNA variants within this sample encode the same CDR3. The chain combines TRBV5-4 with TRBJ2-7; either TRBD1 or TRBD2 may supply D (5 bases each). The CDR3 is 14 amino acids. The V end was cut by 4 bases, the J end by 7 bases, with 18 bases between. The germline gives CDR1 SGHNT, CDR2 YYREEE (reference sequence). Written as DNA, the CDR3 is TGTGCCAGCAGCCGGGACGGACCGTACGGGGAGCAGTACTTC. This translates into CASSRDGPYGEQYF.

By frequency in the sample, this clone is medium-sized. The chain carries TRBV15 and TRBJ2-5; TRBD2 matches 7 bases. The germline CDR1 and CDR2 sequences are LNHNV and YYDKDF (reference sequence). The CDR3 is 13 residues long. With V trimmed by 4 bases and J by 4 bases, 3 bases remained unmatched. In DNA, the CDR3 is TGTGCCACCAGCACAACGGGGGGAGAGACCCAGTACTTC. Its protein product is CATSTTGGETQYF.

This rearrangement joins TRBV7-7 to TRBJ2-1, with 7 bases aligning to TRBD1. The CDR3 totals 14 residues. CDR1 SSHAT and CDR2 FNYEAQ come from the germline V gene (reference sequence). With V trimmed by 1 base and J by 9 bases, 6 bases remained unmatched. CDR3 coding DNA: TGTGCCAGCAGCTTAGGGACAGGTGCCTCTGAGCAGTTCTTC. This encodes CASSLGTGASEQFF.

This rearrangement joins TRBV7-9 to TRBJ2-1; a weak D match, TRBD2 (6 bases). Trimming took 4 bases from V and 4 from J, leaving 20 bases between them. Germline V lookup: CDR1 SEHNR, CDR2 FQNEAQ (reference sequence). The CDR3 length is 17 residues. The CDR3: CASSWVPGLPGYNEQFF. In DNA form, the CDR3 reads TGTGCCAGCAGCTGGGTCCCGGGACTCCCGGGATACAATGAGCAGTTCTTC.

V gene TRBV27 combines with J gene TRBJ1-1; D might be TRBD1 (6 bases). Germline values: CDR1 MNHEY, CDR2 SMNVEV (reference sequence). The V gene lost 6 bases and the J gene lost 1 base, with 6 bases spanning the gap. The CDR3 covers 12 residues. The chain's CDR3 is CASRTGNTEAFF. In DNA form, the CDR3 reads TGTGCCAGCAGGACAGGGAACACTGAAGCTTTCTTT.

The chain recombines TRBV6-1 with TRBJ2-3; the D is unclear. The V gene's germline CDR1 is MNHNS and CDR2 SASEGT. This CDR3 is built from 13 residues. Trimming stripped 0 bases from V and 4 bases from J, with 5 bases between. The CDR3 protein is CASSEALPDTQYF. The CDR3 nucleotides read TGTGCCAGCAGTGAAGCCCTTCCAGATACGCAGTATTTT.

CDR3 residues: CASSYLDDNYEQYV. The CDR3 nucleotides read TGTGCCAGCAGTTACTTGGACGATAACTACGAGCAGTACGTC. The genes are TRBV6-6 and TRBJ2-7; D unclear. The CDR3 length is 14 residues. Germline loops: CDR1 MNHNY, CDR2 SVGAGI (reference sequence). V was shortened by 1 base and J by 3 bases, with 10 bases between the two germline ends.

This chain links TRBV9 with TRBJ2-7, with TRBD2 matching 7 bases. The CDR3 is 15 amino acids. The ends lost 2 bases at V and 5 bases at J; junction bases unmatched: 10. Germline V lookup: CDR1 SGDLS, CDR2 YYNGEE. The CDR3 region has the DNA TGTGCCAGCAGCGTTGACGGGGGAGGGCCCCACGAGCAGTACTTC. It codes for CASSVDGGGPHEQYF.

The chain carries TRBV7-2 and TRBJ2-1; D is undetermined. The CDR3 is 12 residues long. CDR1 is SGHTA, CDR2 FQGNSA, per germline. The V end lost 0 bases, the J end lost 8 bases, and 5 bases lay between the germline ends. The CDR3 DNA is TGTGCCAGCAGCTTAGCCAGGCATGAGCAGTTCTTC. Amino acid sequence: CASSLARHEQFF.

By sample share, this clone is medium-sized (0.01 to 0.1%). The chain carries TRBV7-9 and TRBJ1-3; D unclear. There are 15 residues in the CDR3. Deletions cut 4 bases from V and 0 bases from J, with 10 bases between. CDR1 is SEHNR, CDR2 FQNEAQ, per germline (reference sequence). The CDR3 here is CASSSDGNSGNTIYF. CDR3 coding DNA: TGTGCCAGCAGCTCGGACGGGAACTCTGGAAACACCATATATTTT.

This clone was observed once. The V gene is TRBV2, the J gene TRBJ2-1, with 9 bases identical to TRBD1. With V trimmed by 4 bases and J by 3 bases, 4 bases remained unmatched. Germline V lookup: CDR1 SNHLY, CDR2 FYNNEI. There are 15 residues in the CDR3. This chain's CDR3 is CASSGRDRVYNEQFF. Written as DNA, the CDR3 is TGTGCCAGCAGTGGCCGGGACAGGGTCTACAATGAGCAGTTCTTC. The full variable domain, rest sourced from reference TRBV2 and TRBJ2-1, is EPEVTQTPSHQVTQMGQEVILRCVPISNHLYFYWYRQILGQKVEFLVSFYNNEISEKSEIFDDQFSVERPDGSNFTLKIRSTKLEDSAMYFCASSGRDRVYNEQFFGPGTRLTVL.